The 8 T cell receptor beta chains given below trace back to one sample, sequenced in a study of technical replicates of blood from a few donors. Generated by immunoSEQ multiplex PCR, the TCRdb table keeps only in-frame clones and is missing some. Among about 97,000 clones listed, about 95% were seen once. The specimen sequenced was T cells isolated from PBMCs. The origin of the receptors is a human donor in good health.

This sequence joins TRBV18 and TRBJ1-2; 10 nucleotides agree with TRBD1. The length of the CDR3 is 13 residues. After removal of 5 bases from V and 6 bases from J, the junction contained 3 bases not matched to a gene. CDR1 and CDR2 from the germline V gene are KGHSH and LQKENI. The CDR3 loop is CASSLGQGDGYTF. Here the CDR3 DNA reads TGTGCCAGCTCATTAGGACAGGGGGATGGCTACACCTTC.

J is TRBJ1-6 and V is TRBV5-1; 11 bases align to TRBD1. The trim removed 3 bases at V and 7 bases at J, leaving 3 bases unmatched. The CDR3 is made up of 15 amino acids. The germline gives CDR1 SGHRS, CDR2 YFSETQ. The CDR3 nucleotides are TGCGCCAGCAGCTCGGGACAGGGGGAAAATTCACCCCTCCACTTT. It specifies CASSSGQGENSPLHF.

The CDR3 DNA reads TGCGCCAGCAGCCAAGACACCACAGGGGGACTACCCTTCTACGAGCAGTACTTC. It translates to CASSQDTTGGLPFYEQYF. The chain uses TRBV4-3 and TRBJ2-7; D perhaps matches TRBD1 (8 bases). CDR1 LGHNA and CDR2 YSLEER come from the germline V gene. The length of the CDR3 is 18 residues. V lost 0 bases to trimming and J lost 3 bases, with 21 bases between them.

This chain connects TRBV6-5 to TRBJ2-3; possible D gene TRBD1, 5 bases. The CDR3 extends over 13 amino acids. Germline CDR1 is MNHEY and CDR2 is SVGAGI. The V gene lost 6 bases and the J gene lost 2 bases, with 9 bases spanning the gap. The CDR3 DNA reads TGTGCCAGCAGGGACATCGTCACAGATACGCAGTATTTT. Its protein product is CASRDIVTDTQYF.

Turning to this clone: The junction differs from germline at one of its ends, possibly a read error. The chain combines TRBV11-2 with TRBJ2-5, with D possibly being TRBD1 (5 bases). Germline loops: CDR1 SGHAT, CDR2 FQNNGV. This CDR3 has 13 amino acids. In nucleotides, the CDR3 is TGTGCCAGCAGTTTAGACAGACAAGAGACCCAGTACTTC. This translates into CASSLDRQETQYF.

The chain carries TRBV29-1 and TRBJ1-2; the D gene is possibly TRBD1 (5 bases). Between the trimmed V and J ends, which lost 5 bases and 8 bases, there was a span of 18 bases. The germline V gene has CDR1 SQVTM and CDR2 ANQGSEA. The CDR3 covers 13 residues. CDR3 nucleotides: TGCAGCGTTACCATAGGTGGGGCGGGAGGCTACACCTTC. It is translated as CSVTIGGAGGYTF.

CDR3 coding DNA: TGTGCCAGCAGTTTGTCCGGGCCAGGGGTACAGCCCCAGCATTTT. As protein: CASSLSGPGVQPQHF. The genes are TRBV28 and TRBJ1-5; TRBD1 is a possible D gene (6 bases). Germline V lookup: CDR1 MDHEN, CDR2 SYDVKM. Trimming took off 3 bases at V and 7 bases at J, with 16 bases between the two ends. This CDR3 contains 15 residues.

This chain links TRBV4-2 with TRBJ1-2; maybe TRBD1 (5 bases). V gave up 5 bases and J gave up 4 bases, with 8 bases separating them. The V gene's germline CDR1 is LGHNA and CDR2 YNFKEQ. This CDR3 has 12 residues. The CDR3 coding sequence is TGTGCCAGCAGCGGACAAGGCTATGGCTACACCTTC. This sequence encodes CASSGQGYGYTF.